This T cell receptor beta chain is from a study of T cell changes during pregnancy in multiple sclerosis. Trimming left V 11 bases short and J 0 bases short, with 15 bases between. Germline V lookup: CDR1 LNHDA, CDR2 SQIVND (reference sequence). The length of the CDR3 is 14 residues. Here immunoSEQ multiplex PCR was the method, and the copy in TCRdb shows in-frame clones only, minus some. The data show tens of thousands of clones, roughly nine tenths seen once. This rearrangement joins TRBV19 to TRBJ2-3; possible D gene TRBD2, 5 bases. The source was CD4+ T cells from peripheral blood mononuclear cells, collected before pregnancy. The source is a female donor with multiple sclerosis, enrolled in a pregnancy study. The CDR3 bases are TGTGCCTCCCGTCCCGGGGTTAGCACAGATACGCAGTATTTT. This gives the protein CASRPGVSTDTQYF. The full variable domain, its missing parts supplied by reference TRBV19 and TRBJ2-3, is DGGITQSPKYLFRKEGQNVTLSCEQNLNHDAMYWYRQDPGQGLRLIYYSQIVNDFQKGDIAEGYSVSREKKESFPLTVTSAQKNPTAFYLCASRPGVSTDTQYFGPGTRLTVL.